These 23 T cell receptor beta chains were sequenced from one sample in a study of CD8+ T cells in alopecia areata. RNA was extracted and reverse transcribed into cDNA as the sequencing template. Measured with immunoSEQ multiplex PCR; TCRdb has only the in-frame clones, and not every one. The sample lists about 100,000 clones; roughly two fifths were seen once. Treatment reported: oral pan-JAK inhibitor, 5-10 mg twice daily. The sequencing used CD8+ T cells sorted from blood, collected at week 24, from a patient treated with tofacitinib. The receptors come from a human donor with alopecia areata.

Only a few counts were recorded for this clone. V gene TRBV13 combines with J gene TRBJ2-1, with 8 nucleotides matching TRBD1. The germline CDR1 and CDR2 sequences are PRHDT and FYEKMQ (reference sequence). V lost 5 bases and J lost 8; bases outside the gene matches: 8. The CDR3 is 14 residues long. CDR3 nucleotide sequence: TGTGCCAGCAGCCCCCGGACAGGGCGAGATGAGCAGTTCTTC. It yields the protein CASSPRTGRDEQFF.

The J gene is TRBJ2-2, the V gene TRBV6-5; the match to TRBD2 covers 12 bases. The CDR3 consists of 14 residues. The trim removed 8 bases at V and 4 bases at J, leaving 2 bases unmatched. Germline V CDR1 and CDR2: MNHEY, SVGAGI. CDR3 amino acids: CASRLAGVTGELFF. DNA for the CDR3: TGTGCCAGCCGACTAGCGGGAGTCACCGGGGAGCTGTTTTTT.

This clone was picked up a small number of times. The rearrangement uses TRBV29-1 and TRBJ2-5; D not certain. There are 13 residues in the CDR3. Germline V gene data show CDR1 as SQVTM and CDR2 as ANQGSEA. V was pared by 3 bases and J by 4 bases, with 12 bases between. CDR3 coding DNA: TGCAGCGTTGAGAAGGGTAGAATAGAGACCCAGTACTTC. It is translated as CSVEKGRIETQYF.

In nucleotides, the CDR3 is TGTGCCAGCGCAGGGCCCCCAGCCCCCTACGAGCAGTACTTC. This sequence encodes CASAGPPAPYEQYF. The chain couples TRBV7-2 to TRBJ2-7; the D gene is possibly TRBD1 (5 bases). This CDR3 has 14 residues. V lost 8 bases and J lost 2, with 16 bases in between. Germline V CDR1 and CDR2: SGHTA, FQGNSA.

A word on this clone: Additional DNA sequences in this sample encode the identical CDR3. V is TRBV29-1 and J is TRBJ1-1; 9 bases map to TRBD1. With 6 bases clipped from V and 2 bases from J, the junction kept 4 bases outside the gene matches. The CDR3 has 13 residues. Germline V CDR1 and CDR2: SQVTM, ANQGSEA. The CDR3 region has the DNA TGCAGCGTCGTTACAGGGGGCAACACTGAAGCTTTCTTT. Translation: CSVVTGGNTEAFF.

This chain joins TRBV5-1 and TRBJ1-1; TRBD1 agrees at 8 bases. The CDR3 is 14 amino acids. Unmatched junction bases numbered 8, after V lost 0 bases and J lost 10 bases. From germline, CDR1 is SGHRS and CDR2 YFSETQ. DNA for the CDR3: TGCGCCAGCAGCTTGGAGATTATAGGGACAGGAGCTTTCTTT. This translates into CASSLEIIGTGAFF.

This clone was counted only a few times. The J gene is TRBJ2-7, the V gene TRBV2, with 8 bases aligning to TRBD1. V lost 5 bases, J lost 0 bases, and 6 bases stayed unmatched. Per the germline V gene, CDR1 is SNHLY and CDR2 is FYNNEI. The CDR3 totals 15 residues. The DNA of the CDR3 is TGTGCCAGCAGTCGCCGGGACAGGAGCTCCTACGAGCAGTACTTC. Translated: CASSRRDRSSYEQYF.

This chain joins TRBV9 and TRBJ2-1; D call uncertain. The germline gives CDR1 SGDLS, CDR2 YYNGEE. The CDR3 consists of 16 residues. Trimming cost V 0 bases and J 7 bases, with 17 bases left between them. The CDR3 protein is CASSVESSRRRNEQFF. The CDR3 DNA is TGTGCCAGCAGCGTAGAATCTTCCAGGCGTAGGAATGAGCAGTTCTTC.

This clone was counted a few times. J is TRBJ2-7 and V is TRBV2; 9 positions match TRBD2. V shed 2 bases and J 0 bases; nucleotides not matched to a gene: 5. This CDR3 spans 16 amino acids. The germline V gene encodes CDR1 SNHLY and CDR2 FYNNEI. The CDR3 sequence: CASSELVAGASYEQYF. DNA of the CDR3: TGTGCCAGCAGTGAACTCGTAGCGGGGGCCTCCTACGAGCAGTACTTC.

This clone was detected a few times. The V gene is TRBV5-5, the J gene TRBJ2-7; D is possibly TRBD1 or TRBD2 (5 bases each). This CDR3 region has 15 residues. Germline CDR1 is SGHKS and CDR2 is YYEKEE (reference sequence). V was clipped by 4 bases and J by 2 bases, with 16 bases between them. The CDR3 reads CASSDSWDGTYEQYF. CDR3 bases: TGTGCCAGCAGCGATAGTTGGGACGGAACCTACGAGCAGTACTTC.

This clone was seen a few times. The chain recombines TRBV27 with TRBJ1-5; maybe TRBD1 (6 bases). The CDR3 totals 15 residues. Trimming stripped 4 bases from V and 0 bases from J, with 10 bases between. CDR1 is MNHEY, CDR2 SMNVEV, per germline (reference sequence). DNA of the CDR3: TGTGCCAGCAGTTGGGGGGGGGCTAGCAATCAGCCCCAGCATTTT. Its protein product is CASSWGGASNQPQHF.

This chain joins TRBV5-4 and TRBJ1-1; the D is unclear. Germline CDR1 is SGHNT and CDR2 is YYREEE (reference sequence). The V and J ends lost 3 bases and 10 bases respectively, with 16 bases between them. This CDR3 region has 13 residues. The CDR3 DNA reads as TGTGCCAGCAGCTATCGCGGGTCGAATTCAGCTTTCTTT. Translated: CASSYRGSNSAFF. Supplemented by reference TRBV5-4 and TRBJ1-1, the full variable domain reads ETGVTQSPTHLIKTRGQQVTLRCSSQSGHNTVSWYQQALGQGPQFIFQYYREEENGRGNFPPRFSGLQFPNYSSELNVNALELDDSALYLCASSYRGSNSAFFGQGTRLTVV.

The chain combines TRBV4-1 with TRBJ2-1, with D perhaps TRBD1 or TRBD2 (5 bases each). This CDR3 is 12 amino acids long. The V gene lost 11 bases and the J gene lost 1 base, with 9 bases spanning the gap. Germline V lookup: CDR1 MGHRA, CDR2 YSYEKL. For the CDR3, the DNA is TGCGCCGTCTGGGGGTCCTACAATGAGCAGTTCTTC. It specifies CAVWGSYNEQFF.

This clone was recorded a few times. The chain employs TRBV9 and TRBJ2-7; 8 bases align to TRBD1. CDR1 is SGDLS, CDR2 YYNGEE, per germline. This CDR3 spans 16 amino acids. V dropped 4 bases and J dropped 7; count of bases not matched to a gene: 16. The CDR3 here is CASSLWSQGARDEQYF. In DNA form, the CDR3 reads TGTGCCAGCAGCCTCTGGTCCCAGGGGGCCAGGGATGAGCAGTACTTC.

The chain links TRBV29-1 to TRBJ2-7; a weak D match, TRBD1 (6 bases). The germline CDR1 and CDR2 sequences are SQVTM and ANQGSEA. The CDR3 sequence is 12 residues long. V lost 5 bases and J 2 bases, leaving 10 bases between the germline ends. CDR3 sequence reads: CSVQGNTYEQYF. In DNA form, the CDR3 reads TGCAGCGTTCAGGGGAACACCTACGAGCAGTACTTC.

This chain connects TRBV5-4 to TRBJ1-2, with D perhaps matching TRBD1 (5 bases). Trimming left V 2 bases short and J 6 bases short, with 14 bases between. The germline gives CDR1 SGHNT, CDR2 YYREEE (reference sequence). This CDR3 is built from 14 residues. In nucleotides, the CDR3 is TGTGCCAGCAGCTTTGGGGGTGCCAACAATGGCTACACCTTC. It encodes CASSFGGANNGYTF.

The V gene is TRBV9, the J gene TRBJ2-2, with TRBD2 matching over 9 bases. V lost 3 bases, J lost 1 base, and 4 bases stayed unmatched. Germline CDR1 and CDR2: SGDLS and YYNGEE. This CDR3 is built from 16 residues. The CDR3 is CASSARLAENTGELFF. The CDR3 DNA reads TGTGCCAGCAGCGCCCGACTAGCGGAGAACACCGGGGAGCTGTTTTTT. Combining the CDR3 with reference TRBV9 and TRBJ2-2 gives the whole variable domain DSGVTQTPKHLITATGQRVTLRCSPRSGDLSVYWYQQSLDQGLQFLIQYYNGEERAKGNILERFSAQQFPDLHSELNLSSLELGDSALYFCASSARLAENTGELFFGEGSRLTVL.

V and J are TRBV7-8 and TRBJ2-1; no definite D call. CDR3 length equals 15 residues. Per the germline V gene, CDR1 is SGHVS and CDR2 is FQNEAQ. The germline V and J ends were trimmed by 7 bases and 2 bases, with 15 bases remaining between them. The CDR3 region has the DNA TGTGCCAGCACTCAAATTAGTGCCCCCTACAATGAGCAGTTCTTC. The encoded protein is CASTQISAPYNEQFF.

This sequence joins TRBV27 and TRBJ2-7, with 7 bases matching TRBD1. V lost 5 bases and J lost 5; bases outside the gene matches: 6. Per germline, CDR1 MNHEY and CDR2 SMNVEV (reference sequence). CDR3 length: 13 residues. Written as DNA, the CDR3 is TGTGCCAGCAGTCCGAACAGGGGAAACGAGCAGTACTTC. It translates to CASSPNRGNEQYF.

The V and J genes are TRBV13 and TRBJ2-6, with 8 bases identical to TRBD1. The germline V gene has CDR1 PRHDT and CDR2 FYEKMQ (reference sequence). CDR3 size: 20 residues. J gave up 1 base and V 5 bases, and 16 bases lay outside the gene matches. The CDR3 DNA follows: TGTGCCAGCAGCCCTCTGGTCAGGGGGCTGGTTGAGTCTGGGGCCAACGTCCTGACTTTC. It yields the protein CASSPLVRGLVESGANVLTF.

The V gene is TRBV2, the J gene TRBJ1-2; D is ambiguous. The CDR3 loop spans 13 amino acids. Germline CDR1 SNHLY, CDR2 FYNNEI. V dropped 2 bases and J dropped 8 bases, with 12 bases sitting between them. CDR3: CASSEMDSLGYTF. The CDR3 nucleotides are TGTGCCAGCAGTGAAATGGATTCCTTAGGCTACACCTTC.

This clone was recorded a few times. V is TRBV4-1 and J is TRBJ2-1; 12 nucleotides match TRBD2. Germline lookup yields CDR1 MGHRA and CDR2 YSYEKL. The CDR3 contains 18 residues. V shed 0 bases and J 4 bases; nucleotides not matched to a gene: 7. CDR3 sequence (DNA): TGCGCCAGCAGCCAAGAAGGGACTAGCGGGCTTGTTTACAATGAGCAGTTCTTC. It translates to CASSQEGTSGLVYNEQFF.

The chain couples TRBV5-1 to TRBJ2-1; 13 bases agree with TRBD2. After removal of 4 bases from V and 3 bases from J, the junction contained 4 bases not matched to a gene. CDR1 and CDR2 from the germline V gene are SGHRS and YFSETQ. CDR3 size: 16 residues. CDR3 loop: CASSTWTSGSYNEQFF. CDR3 sequence (DNA): TGCGCCAGCAGCACCTGGACTAGCGGGAGCTACAATGAGCAGTTCTTC.